The rows below give T cell receptor beta chains drawn from one sample of a study of T cell repertoires in cytomegalovirus infection. Each CDR3 protein gets one entry after TCRdb re-called the reads with MiXCR. Altogether roughly 570,000 distinct CDR3 sequences are present, roughly 43% being singletons, with the ten largest covering 48%. Their specific antigens are unknown. Sequences were derived from cultured PBMCs, sampled from culture after CMV antigen stimulation. Receptors were obtained from a human donor in good health (CMV status not recorded). Some clones in this sample may be carry-over from other donors' samples. The CDR3 runs from the conserved cysteine through the conserved F or W. D genes are given only for firm matches. Rows may omit the clone size; those that give it use once, few, many or a size class.

-,TRBV7-6,-,TRBJ2-3,CASSLALLLRTDTQYF,TGTGCCAGCAGCTTAGCACTCCTTCTACGCACAGATACGCAGTATTTT
-,TRBV14,-,TRBJ2-3,CASSQDSIVTDTQYF,TGTGCCAGCAGCCAAGACTCGATAGTTACAGATACGCAGTATTTT
few,TRBV6-6,TRBD1,TRBJ2-7,CASKGEGGFYEQYF,TGTGCCAGCAAGGGGGAAGGGGGCTTCTACGAGCAGTACTTC
-,TRBV6-2/TRBV6-3,TRBD1,TRBJ2-7,CASRNGQGTYEQYF,TGTGCCAGCAGAAACGGACAGGGTACCTACGAGCAGTACTTC
many,TRBV12-3/TRBV12-4,-,TRBJ1-1,CASSPDTNTEAFF,TGTGCCAGCAGTCCCGACACTAACACTGAAGCTTTCTTT
few,TRBV4-1,TRBD2,TRBJ2-3,CASSQLAGIATDTQYF,TGCGCCAGCAGCCAGCTAGCGGGGATTGCGACAGATACGCAGTATTTT
-,TRBV11-2,TRBD1,TRBJ1-2,CASSPGGFKNGYTF,TGTGCCAGCAGCCCAGGGGGTTTTAAGAATGGCTACACCTTC
-,TRBV6-5,-,TRBJ2-7,CASSLGVGAAEQYF,TGTGCCAGCAGCTTGGGGGTAGGGGCGGCGGAGCAGTACTTC
many,TRBV7-2,-,TRBJ1-4,CASSVIGEKLFF,TGTGCCAGCAGCGTGATTGGTGAAAAACTGTTTTTT
few,TRBV4-2,-,TRBJ2-4,CASSQDAGPKNIQYF,TGTGCCAGCAGCCAAGATGCGGGGCCGAAAAACATTCAGTACTTC
few,TRBV20-1,TRBD2,TRBJ2-3,CSASSGASGSPTDTQYF,TGCAGTGCGTCATCAGGGGCTAGCGGGAGCCCCACAGATACGCAGTATTTT
few,TRBV10-3,-,TRBJ2-1,CAISEATFNEQFF,TGTGCCATCAGTGAGGCGACCTTCAATGAGCAGTTCTTC
many,TRBV7-2,-,TRBJ1-6,CASSVGVLDNSPLHF,TGTGCCAGCAGCGTAGGGGTGCTGGATAATTCACCCCTCCACTTT
many,TRBV28,TRBD1,TRBJ1-5,CASSSGGGNQPQHF,TGTGCCAGCAGCTCAGGGGGTGGCAATCAGCCCCAGCATTTT
-,TRBV27,-,TRBJ2-1,CASSPRVGPRFSSYNEQFF,TGTGCCAGCAGTCCCCGGGTCGGCCCGCGATTCAGCTCCTACAATGAGCAGTTCTTC
-,TRBV12-3/TRBV12-4,-,TRBJ1-6,CASSFGRTLTYNSPLHF,TGTGCCAGCAGTTTCGGACGGACACTCACCTATAATTCACCCCTCCACTTT
-,TRBV7-6,-,TRBJ2-7,CASSFGHPTLYEQYF,TGTGCCAGCAGCTTCGGACACCCGACACTTTACGAGCAGTACTTC
few,TRBV12-3/TRBV12-4,-,TRBJ1-1,CASSNLRGGATEAFF,TGTGCCAGCAGCAACTTGAGAGGGGGTGCCACTGAAGCTTTCTTT
-,TRBV28,TRBD1,TRBJ2-7,CGGQANPPPLYEQYF,TGTGGGGGACAGGCGAATCCCCCACCCCTCTACGAGCAGTACTTC
-,TRBV20-1,TRBD1,TRBJ1-2,CSARDSTGRTYGYTF,TGCAGTGCTAGAGATTCGACAGGGAGAACCTATGGCTACACCTTC
-,TRBV11-2,-,TRBJ2-5,CASSLVWGYQETQYF,TGTGCCAGCAGCCTAGTTTGGGGGTACCAAGAGACCCAGTACTTC
-,TRBV7-9,TRBD1,TRBJ2-1,CATSGQGAEEQFF,TGTGCCACCTCGGGACAGGGGGCAGAGGAGCAGTTCTTC
-,TRBV3-1,-,TRBJ1-2,CASSQGQGRNYGYTF,TGTGCCAGCAGCCAAGGCCAGGGGAGAAACTATGGCTACACCTTC
-,TRBV25-1,TRBD2,TRBJ2-7,CASSEPTAGGYEQYF,TGTGCCAGCAGTGAACCCACAGCGGGAGGCTACGAGCAGTACTTC